The source of this T cell receptor (beta chain) is a study of cytomegalovirus exposure and HLA in healthy donors (dated by TCRdb to about 2017). For the study in its entirety: A later analysis indicated that the 120 or so validation repertoires were generated on the platform also employed for the 666 repertoires of the first cohort. The study aimed to test whether signatures of past pathogen exposure could be identified by cataloging public T cell receptors. In addition to the first cohort of 666 subjects, a separate validation cohort of 120 different subjects was used. High-throughput TCR immunosequencing, statistical association of individual TCRs with disease status, and machine learning were combined to predict cytomegalovirus infection status.

General conclusions and limits of the study: In the study, roughly 160 TCR beta chains were listed as associated with cytomegalovirus. A later analysis lacked HLA typing for the validation cohort, so it scored co-occurrence in that cohort across all 120 repertoires. A later analysis found that TCRs clustered in the first cohort also tended to co-occur in the roughly 120 validation repertoires, with more than 90% of cluster scores above 0. Cytomegalovirus status was reported to be diagnosed by the classifier with high specificity and sensitivity in both the original and validation cohorts. In vitro tests confirmed that a few of the cytomegalovirus-associated TCR beta chains recognize cytomegalovirus antigens. Across donors, most TCR sequences were observed very rarely, whereas some public TCRs were present in many individuals. The authors suggested that the approach could potentially be generalized to other disease states and immunological phenotypes.

V was cut back by 0 bases and J by 9 bases, leaving a gap of 9 bases between them. The CDR3 covers 13 residues, taking in both the cysteine and the phenylalanine. Of all the DNA, just the CDR3 is kept, 39 bases in frame from base 1. From a lookup of the germline V gene, CDR1 and CDR2 are MGHDK and SYGVNS. This clone was detected a few times. Its antigen remains unidentified. It has no much larger one-base neighbor in the sample; base qualities were not kept. Separate from the approximately 690-subject first cohort, the validation cohort of around 130 subjects was the group to which the donors belonged. Library preparation employed the immunoSEQ multiplex PCR assay. The paper's processing steps were these. To diagnose cytomegalovirus status from the catalog of TCR beta chain sequences, a statistical classification framework was built. TCRdb re-hosts the immuneACCESS table, in-frame sequences only. Its copies lack some clones; in the studies checked, an unresolved V gene accounts for under half of them, and the cause for the rest is not known. Clonal size and the V and J genes are those of that table, whereas D and trimming came from the DNA. The sample has about 270,000 clones on record, 70% to 90% of them singletons. The ten most abundant clones make up 1% of the sample.

The specimen sequenced was PBMCs. This chain is built from TRBV25-1 and TRBJ1-5; no D gene call is confident. This TCR was sampled from a woman younger than 35 in good health and CMV-seronegative. CDR3 loop: CASSEYGETPQHF. The sequenced DNA: TGTGCCAGCAGTGAATATGGAGAGACGCCCCAGCATTTT.